The 5 T cell receptor beta chains listed next were all sequenced from one sample in a study of post-analysis software for immune sequencing data. Broader study findings: About five TRBV segments (TRBV5-6, TRBV5-1 and TRBV20-1 among them) occurred more frequently in patients than in controls.

Their recognized antigens are unknown. The TCR beta cDNA libraries carried unique molecular identifiers. Via MiXCR, TCRdb re-called the PCR reads, giving one row per CDR3 protein. This table holds some 690,000 distinct CDR3 sequences, about 27% found once. The sequencing input was blood. All receptors derive from a girl aged 5 to 17 with multiple sclerosis.

This clonotype showed up many times. V and J are TRBV7-9 and TRBJ2-7; TRBD2 agrees at 8 bases. The germline V gene has CDR1 SEHNR and CDR2 FQNEAQ (reference sequence). This CDR3 is built from 14 residues. Trimming removed 3 bases from V and 0 bases from J; junction bases left unmatched: 1. The CDR3 DNA reads TGTGCCAGCAGCTTCGCGGGGGGCTCCTACGAGCAGTACTTC. Protein product: CASSFAGGSYEQYF.

The V call is TRBV21-1, the J call TRBJ2-7. TRBV21-1 is given as a pseudogene. The CDR3 has 17 residues. The CDR3 nucleotides read TGTGCCAGCAGCCCTCACCTGCGTAAGAAAAGCTCCTACGAGCAGTACGTC. It is translated as CASSPHLRKKSSYEQYV.

This clonotype was picked up a small number of times. The chain employs TRBV7-9 and TRBJ2-5; 10 bases are shared with TRBD2. The V gene's germline CDR1 is SEHNR and CDR2 FQNEAQ (reference sequence). V was pared by 2 bases and J by 4 bases, with 7 bases of the junction left unmatched. The CDR3 sequence is 16 residues long. In DNA form, the CDR3 reads TGTGCCAGCAGCTTACTGCCTAGCGGGAGCGTAGAGACCCAGTACTTC. This gives the protein CASSLLPSGSVETQYF.

This chain joins TRBV28 and TRBJ2-7; 7 bases line up with TRBD1. The CDR3 spans 15 residues. The V segment lost 0 bases and the J segment 0 bases; nucleotides outside the gene matches: 2. Germline loops: CDR1 MDHEN, CDR2 SYDVKM. CDR3 in amino acids: CASSLWGQYSYEQYF. CDR3 DNA sequence: TGTGCCAGCAGTTTATGGGGACAGTACTCCTACGAGCAGTACTTC.

The V call is TRBV20-1, the J call TRBJ1-5; perhaps TRBD1 as D (5 bases). Trimming left V 3 bases short and J 14 bases short, with 20 bases between. CDR3 size: 13 residues. The V gene's germline CDR1 is DFQATT and CDR2 SNEGSKA (reference sequence). CDR3 coding DNA: TGCAGTGCTAGGGGGGACTGGAGGTTTATCGAGCATTTT. Amino acid sequence: CSARGDWRFIEHF.